A selection of T cell receptor beta chains follows, all from one sample in a study of CD4 T cells in relation to SARS-CoV-2 and coronaviruses. Sequencing used immunoSEQ multiplex PCR; TCRdb keeps in-frame clones, though not all of them. The sample shows roughly 19,000 clones, roughly 76% of them seen only once. No antigen has been identified for these receptors. Sequenced material: CD4+ T cells from PBMCs, cultured in vitro. The receptors here all came from a human donor in good health. Each CDR3 is given with its conserved first and last residue. The D gene is left open where the match is weak. Clone sizes are given selectively: once, few, many, or a class where the clone is expanded.

.,TRBV6-1,TRBJ1-4,.,CASSEIRADEKLFF,TGTGCCAGCAGTGAAATTAGGGCCGATGAAAAACTGTTTTTT
TRBD2,TRBV6-5,TRBJ2-1,few,CASNQRLAGANEQFF,TGTGCCAGCAACCAAAGACTAGCGGGAGCCAATGAGCAGTTCTTC
.,TRBV12-3/TRBV12-4,TRBJ2-7,.,CASTLGKEQYF,TGTGCCAGCACCCTTGGTAAGGAGCAGTACTTC
.,TRBV9,TRBJ1-1,.,CASSVQGNRVTEAFF,TGTGCCAGCAGCGTGCAAGGTAATCGGGTCACTGAAGCTTTCTTT
TRBD2,TRBV5-1,TRBJ2-4,.,CASSLAGTIGGQNIQYF,TGCGCCAGCAGCTTGGCGGGGACTATAGGTGGCCAAAACATTCAGTACTTC
.,TRBV7-9,TRBJ2-7,.,CASSLTRFGQYF,TGTGCCAGCAGCCTCACCCGGTTCGGGCAGTACTTC
TRBD2,TRBV7-3,TRBJ2-3,.,CASSLTSGRSDTQYF,TGTGCCAGCAGCTTAACTAGCGGGCGTTCAGATACGCAGTATTTT
.,TRBV7-3,TRBJ2-7,.,CASSLRGGVSYEQYF,TGTGCCAGCAGCTTACGCGGGGGCGTATCCTACGAGCAGTACTTC
TRBD2,TRBV24-1,TRBJ2-3,once,CATSDPVPAGDYADTQYF,TGTGCCACCAGTGATCCAGTCCCAGCGGGAGATTATGCAGATACGCAGTATTTT
TRBD1,TRBV27,TRBJ1-6,.,CASSLLWQDPGTGKGRINSPLHF,TGTGCCAGCAGTTTATTATGGCAGGATCCCGGGACAGGGAAAGGGAGAATTAATTCACCCCTCCACTTT
TRBD1,TRBV10-2,TRBJ1-5,.,CASSAGTGASQPQHF,TGCGCCAGCAGCGCCGGGACAGGGGCCAGTCAGCCCCAGCATTTT
TRBD1,TRBV27,TRBJ2-7,.,CASGNRDRGNEQYF,TGTGCCAGCGGTAACCGGGACAGGGGCAACGAGCAGTACTTC
TRBD2,TRBV3-1/TRBV3-2,TRBJ2-3,.,CASSHVAGSGSDTQYF,TGTGCCAGCAGCCATGTAGCGGGGTCGGGTTCAGATACGCAGTATTTT
.,TRBV2,TRBJ1-5,few,CASSGERDQPQHF,TGTGCCAGCAGCGGGGAAAGGGATCAGCCCCAGCATTTT
.,TRBV5-1,TRBJ2-5,.,CASSLLGRGARAPQETQYF,TGCGCCAGCAGCTTGTTGGGGCGGGGTGCCCGAGCACCTCAAGAGACCCAGTACTTC
.,TRBV29-1,TRBJ2-2,.,CSVGLVGLGELFF,TGCAGCGTTGGACTAGTTGGACTCGGGGAGCTGTTTTTT
.,TRBV18,TRBJ2-3,once,CASSPPPTDTQYF,TGTGCCAGCTCACCGCCGCCCACAGATACGCAGTATTTT
TRBD2,TRBV6-4,TRBJ2-3,.,CASSERTSGETDTQYF,TGTGCCAGCAGTGAGCGGACTAGCGGGGAAACAGATACGCAGTATTTT
.,TRBV4-1,TRBJ1-2,few,CASSQRREGGYGYTF,TGCGCCAGCAGCCAGAGGAGGGAGGGGGGCTATGGCTACACCTTC
TRBD1,TRBV30,TRBJ2-1,.,CAWTPRQGYTYNEQFF,TGTGCCTGGACCCCAAGACAGGGTTACACCTACAATGAGCAGTTCTTC
.,TRBV9,TRBJ1-4,.,CASSDGHSNEKLFF,TGTGCCAGCAGTGACGGACACTCGAATGAAAAACTGTTTTTT
TRBD2,TRBV25-1,TRBJ2-7,.,CASKKSGSFYEQYF,TGTGCCAGCAAAAAAAGCGGGAGTTTCTACGAGCAGTACTTC
.,TRBV5-3,TRBJ2-5,.,CARSLVRETQYF,TGTGCCAGAAGCTTGGTCAGGGAGACCCAGTACTTC
.,TRBV6-5,TRBJ2-4,.,CASSYLGGTKNIQYF,TGTGCCAGCAGTTACCTAGGGGGAACCAAAAACATTCAGTACTTC
.,TRBV4-1,TRBJ1-6,.,CASSQGLSGRGDSPLHF,TGCGCCAGCAGCCAAGGGTTATCCGGGAGAGGGGATTCACCCCTCCACTTT
.,TRBV7-9,TRBJ2-7,.,CASSTRPEPFYEQYF,TGTGCCAGCAGCACCCGACCAGAGCCCTTCTACGAGCAGTACTTC
.,TRBV27,TRBJ1-4,.,CASRLGTAFVANEKLFF,TGTGCCAGCAGACTCGGGACTGCTTTCGTGGCTAATGAAAAACTGTTTTTT
.,TRBV7-6,TRBJ2-1,.,CASSLLVPNSYNEQFF,TGTGCCAGCAGCCTCCTCGTTCCAAACTCCTACAATGAGCAGTTCTTC
TRBD1,TRBV5-1,TRBJ2-2,.,CASSEGQPNTGELFF,TGCGCCAGCAGCGAGGGACAGCCCAACACCGGGGAGCTGTTTTTT